A selection of T cell receptor beta chains follows, all from one sample in a study of cytomegalovirus exposure and HLA in healthy donors. The assay was immunoSEQ multiplex PCR, and TCRdb's table has in-frame clones only and misses some. The repertoire consists of over 150,000 clones, with roughly four fifths occurring once and the leading ten covering around 5%. The sequencing input was PBMCs. All receptors come from a girl aged 10 to 17 in good health and CMV-seropositive. The CDR3 runs from the conserved cysteine through the conserved F or W. A D gene is named only where the DNA matches it firmly. Clone size, where shown, is once, few, many, or a class for clones that have expanded.

>TRBV7-2|TRBD1|.|TRBJ2-7
TGTGCCAGCAGCCTCCTGACAGGGGCTAGCTACGAGCAGTACTTC
CASSLLTGASYEQYF
>TRBV6-1|TRBD1|.|TRBJ1-6
TGTGCCAGCAACCCACGACAGGGTCCACCCCTCCACTTT
CASNPRQGPPLHF
>TRBV6-6|TRBD2|few|TRBJ2-7
TGTGCCAGCAGCCGCGAGGGAGGGTCGGGGGCCTACGAGCAGTACTTC
CASSREGGSGAYEQYF
>TRBV7-8|.|.|TRBJ1-1
TGTGCCAGCAGCTTACAAGGACAGATAAACACTGAAGCTTTCTTT
CASSLQGQINTEAFF
>TRBV19|.|.|TRBJ1-3
TGTGCCAGTAGGGAGACCGGCGGAGCTGGAGACACCATATATTTT
CASRETGGAGDTIYF
>TRBV19|TRBD2|once|TRBJ2-5
TGTGCCAGTAGCACTAGCGGGGGGGCTGAGACCCAGTACTTC
CASSTSGGAETQYF
>TRBV4-1|.|.|TRBJ2-2
TGCGCCAGCAGCCAAGATGGGACTCCCACCGGGGAGCTGTTTTTT
CASSQDGTPTGELFF
>TRBV4-1|.|.|TRBJ2-5
TGCGCCAGCAGCCACCGGACAGCGCAAGAGACCCAGTACTTC
CASSHRTAQETQYF
>TRBV19|.|.|TRBJ1-1
TGTGCCAGTAGTATCGGGACACCAGAAGCTTTCTTT
CASSIGTPEAFF
>TRBV7-3|TRBD2|.|TRBJ2-5
TGTGCCAGCAGCTTATACGCGGGGGGGGAAGAGACCCAGTACTTC
CASSLYAGGEETQYF
>TRBV6-5|.|.|TRBJ1-1
TGTGCCAGCAGTTACCCGGGAGGGACTGAAGCTTTCTTT
CASSYPGGTEAFF
>TRBV2|.|.|TRBJ1-2
TGTGCCAGCAAAATTCTCCCTGCCGGGAAAACGGGGTGGGATGGCTACACCTTC
CASKILPAGKTGWDGYTF
>TRBV20-1|.|.|TRBJ1-1
TGCAGTGCTGAGAGGTGGACTGAAGCTTTCTTT
CSAERWTEAFF
>TRBV15|TRBD1|.|TRBJ1-5
TGTGCCACCAGCACAACGGGACAGCCTAATCAGCCCCAGCATTTT
CATSTTGQPNQPQHF
>TRBV11-3|.|.|TRBJ1-3
TGTGCCAGCAGCGGCGGAGTTAGCTCTGGAAACACCATATATTTT
CASSGGVSSGNTIYF
>TRBV6-1|TRBD2|.|TRBJ2-3
TGTGCCAGCCCCAACGGGGGGGTTACAGATACGCAGTATTTT
CASPNGGVTDTQYF
>TRBV10-3|TRBD1|.|TRBJ1-1
TGTGCCATCAGTGCGGGGACAGGGGGCACTGAAGCTTTCTTT
CAISAGTGGTEAFF
>TRBV5-5|.|.|TRBJ2-7
TGTGCCAGCAGCCCGGACAGCTACGAGCAGTACTTC
CASSPDSYEQYF
>TRBV7-2|.|few|TRBJ2-7
TGTGCCAGAAAAGACAGGACCTCCTACGAGCAGTACTTC
CARKDRTSYEQYF
>TRBV5-4|.|.|TRBJ2-5
TGTGCCAGCAGCCCAAAGGACATACAAGAGACCCAGTACTTC
CASSPKDIQETQYF